The rows below give T cell receptor beta chains drawn from one sample of a study of CD8+ T cells in alopecia areata. Assay: immunoSEQ multiplex PCR; the TCRdb copy retains only in-frame clones and omits some. Found here are more than 100,000 clones, less than 70% of them singletons; the top ten hold 7.5% to 9%. The sample consisted of CD4+ T cells sorted from blood. Receptor source: a human donor in good health. Both conserved end residues are part of each CDR3. Fields, in order: CDR3 length, clone size, D gene, V gene, J gene, CDR3 DNA, CDR3 protein. The D gene is left open where the match is weak. Rows may omit the clone size; those that give it use once, few, many or a size class.

>16|NA|TRBD2|TRBV5-4|TRBJ2-3
TGTGCCAGCAGCTTGGCGGTATTAGCGGGGACAGATACGCAGTATTTT
CASSLAVLAGTDTQYF
>16|NA|NA|TRBV4-1|TRBJ2-7
TGCGCCAGCAGACAAGACTTCGACACCGCCTCCTACGAGCAGTACTTC
CASRQDFDTASYEQYF
>14|few|NA|TRBV5-4|TRBJ1-2
TGTGCCAGCAGCCCCTCGACATCTAACTATGGCTACACCTTC
CASSPSTSNYGYTF
>14|few|NA|TRBV29-1|TRBJ2-5
TGCAGCGTGATCAGACAGGGTGGGGGGGAGACCCAGTACTTC
CSVIRQGGGETQYF
>14|NA|TRBD2|TRBV6-1|TRBJ2-3
TGTGCCAGCGCGGGGGGCCCCCCGAGAGATACGCAGTATTTT
CASAGGPPRDTQYF
>15|NA|NA|TRBV5-6|TRBJ1-2
TGTGCCAGCAGCTTTCAAGGCAGGGGAAACTATGGCTACACCTTC
CASSFQGRGNYGYTF
>13|NA|NA|TRBV28|TRBJ2-7
TGTGCCAGCAGTTTAGGGTATGTCTACGAGCAGTACTTC
CASSLGYVYEQYF
>14|few|NA|TRBV2|TRBJ2-7
TGTGCCAGCAGTGAAGCGCTTCTTCGAGACACCTCATACTTC
CASSEALLRDTSYF
>11|NA|NA|TRBV29-1|TRBJ2-7
TGCAGCGTTGAATTCAACTACGAGCAGTACTTC
CSVEFNYEQYF
>14|many|NA|TRBV18|TRBJ2-7
TGTGCCAGCTCCCCTGGAAGCTACTCCTACGAGCAGTACTTC
CASSPGSYSYEQYF
>16|NA|NA|TRBV9|TRBJ2-3
TGTGCCAGCAGCGTAGTGCAGGGCGGCGGCACAGATACGCAGTATTTT
CASSVVQGGGTDTQYF
>10|NA|NA|TRBV29-1|TRBJ2-1
TGCAGCGTTGAAATCGGGACGGAGTTCTTC
CSVEIGTEFF
>14|NA|TRBD1|TRBV19|TRBJ2-2
TGTGCCAGTATCGACAGGGGAAGCACCGGGGAGCTGTTTTTT
CASIDRGSTGELFF
>14|NA|TRBD1|TRBV29-1|TRBJ1-2
TGCAGCGCTTATTACGACAGGGGGAATGATGGCTACACCTTC
CSAYYDRGNDGYTF
>13|NA|TRBD1|TRBV29-1|TRBJ2-7
TGCAGCGTTGCGGTCCAGGGGGCCCTCGAGCAGTACTTC
CSVAVQGALEQYF
>12|NA|NA|TRBV30|TRBJ1-2
TGTGCCTGGAAGGACGGAAACTATGGCTACACCTTC
CAWKDGNYGYTF
>16|NA|TRBD1|TRBV30|TRBJ1-5
TGTGCCTGGAGTATTGGGACAGGAGTTAGCAATCAGCCCCAGCATTTT
CAWSIGTGVSNQPQHF
>14|once|NA|TRBV9|TRBJ2-7
TGTGCCAGCAGCCCACAGCTAGAGAGCGCCGAGCAGTACTTC
CASSPQLESAEQYF
>15|few|NA|TRBV7-3|TRBJ1-5
TGTGCCAGCATAGGAGGGACTGGAAGCAATCAGCCCCAGCATTTT
CASIGGTGSNQPQHF
>14|NA|NA|TRBV4-1|TRBJ2-5
TGCGCCAGCAGCCAAGCTCGGGGTGAGGAGACCCAGTACTTC
CASSQARGEETQYF
>17|NA|TRBD1|TRBV6-1|TRBJ1-6
TGTGCCAGCAGTCAAGCCCAGACAGGGCCTAGCAATTCACCCCTCCACTTT
CASSQAQTGPSNSPLHF
>14|once|NA|TRBV5-1|TRBJ2-3
TGCGCCAGCAGCTTGGGGGGGTTCACAGATACGCAGTATTTT
CASSLGGFTDTQYF
>17|few|NA|TRBV4-2|TRBJ1-4
TGTGCCAGCAGCCGAAACGGCCAGGGCCAACCCAATGAAAAACTGTTTTTT
CASSRNGQGQPNEKLFF
>15|NA|TRBD2|TRBV29-1|TRBJ2-1
TGCAGCGTGGCAGATAATAGCGGGGCCTACAATGAGCAGTTCTTC
CSVADNSGAYNEQFF
>13|NA|NA|TRBV4-1|TRBJ2-3
TGCGCCAGCAGCGGGGTGGACACAGATACGCAGTATTTT
CASSGVDTDTQYF